This TCR beta chain appears in the sequencing data of a study of T cell responses to AZD1222 COVID-19 vaccine. The data were produced by immunoSEQ multiplex PCR, yet TCRdb's version contains in-frame clones alone and is incomplete. The sample lists 90,000 to 120,000 clones; roughly nine tenths were seen once. Trimming at V came to 3 bases and at J to 9 bases, leaving 4 bases not matched to a gene. The CDR3 runs to 14 residues. The germline CDR1 and CDR2 sequences are GTSNPN and SVGIG (reference sequence). The sample here was peripheral blood, taken on day 0 of MenACWY control vaccination. The rearrangement joins TRBV30 to TRBJ1-6; 11 nucleotides line up with TRBD1. This TCR was recovered from an adult in good health. Here the CDR3 DNA reads TGTGCCTGGAGCGATGGGACAGGGGGTTCACCCCTCCACTTT. This sequence encodes CAWSDGTGGSPLHF. Looking up the rest from reference TRBV30 and TRBJ1-6 gives the full variable domain: SQTIHQWPATLVQPVGSPLSLECTVEGTSNPNLYWYRQAAGRGLQLLFYSVGIGQISSEVPQNLSASRPQDRQFILSSKKLLLSDSGFYLCAWSDGTGGSPLHFGNGTRLTVT.